The rows below give T cell receptor beta chains drawn from one sample of a study of blood T cell repertoires in COVID-19. The method was immunoSEQ multiplex PCR; TCRdb's version includes in-frame clones alone and lacks a portion of them. The sample records about 220,000 clones, approximately 92% being singletons. Input material: PBMCs or T cells enriched from blood (not recorded which). The receptors come from a woman under 30 in a cohort exposed to, infected with or recovered from COVID-19 (not recorded which). The CDR3 runs from the conserved cysteine through the conserved F or W. A D gene is named only where the DNA matches it firmly.

V,D,J,CDR3,DNA
TRBV4-1,-,TRBJ2-7,CASSQERGTLGVEQYF,TGCGCCAGCAGCCAAGAACGGGGGACGTTGGGTGTTGAGCAGTACTTC
TRBV2,-,TRBJ1-4,CASRRNEKLFF,TGTGCCAGCCGGAGGAATGAAAAACTGTTTTTT
TRBV11-3,TRBD2,TRBJ2-5,CASSAPSGRGETQYF,TGTGCCAGCAGCGCCCCTAGCGGGAGGGGGGAGACCCAGTACTTC
TRBV7-3,-,TRBJ2-5,CASSSGETQYF,TGTGCCAGCAGCTCCGGAGAGACCCAGTACTTC
TRBV5-1,TRBD1,TRBJ1-1,CASSLQGRSTEAFF,TGCGCCAGCAGCTTACAGGGGCGTAGCACTGAAGCTTTCTTT
TRBV7-9,TRBD1,TRBJ1-6,CASSARGQGNNSPLHF,TGTGCCAGCAGCGCACGAGGACAGGGAAATAATTCACCCCTCCACTTT
TRBV18,-,TRBJ2-3,CASSPSRGSTDTQYF,TGTGCCAGCTCACCTTCCAGAGGGAGCACAGATACGCAGTATTTT
TRBV2,-,TRBJ2-6,CASSEAHSRSSGANVLTF,TGTGCCAGCAGTGAAGCTCACAGTCGAAGCTCTGGGGCCAACGTCCTGACTTTC
TRBV7-8,-,TRBJ1-5,CASSSWEGYNQPQHF,TGTGCCAGCAGCTCCTGGGAGGGGTACAATCAGCCCCAGCATTTT
TRBV19,TRBD2,TRBJ2-5,CASTLRGEETQYF,TGTGCCAGTACCCTGCGGGGGGAAGAGACCCAGTACTTC